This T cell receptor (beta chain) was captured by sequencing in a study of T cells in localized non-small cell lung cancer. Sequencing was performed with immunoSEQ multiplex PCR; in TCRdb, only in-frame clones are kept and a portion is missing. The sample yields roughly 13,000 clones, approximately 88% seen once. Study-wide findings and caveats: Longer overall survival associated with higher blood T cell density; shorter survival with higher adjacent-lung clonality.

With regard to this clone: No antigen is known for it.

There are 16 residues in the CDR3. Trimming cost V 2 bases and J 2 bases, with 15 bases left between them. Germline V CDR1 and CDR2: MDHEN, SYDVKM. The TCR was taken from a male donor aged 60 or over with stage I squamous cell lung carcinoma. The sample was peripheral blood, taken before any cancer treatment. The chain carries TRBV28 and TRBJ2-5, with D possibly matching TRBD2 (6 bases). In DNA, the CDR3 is TGTGCCAGCAGTTTACTCCCAGGAGGGAGGCAAGAGACCCAGTACTTC. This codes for CASSLLPGGRQETQYF.